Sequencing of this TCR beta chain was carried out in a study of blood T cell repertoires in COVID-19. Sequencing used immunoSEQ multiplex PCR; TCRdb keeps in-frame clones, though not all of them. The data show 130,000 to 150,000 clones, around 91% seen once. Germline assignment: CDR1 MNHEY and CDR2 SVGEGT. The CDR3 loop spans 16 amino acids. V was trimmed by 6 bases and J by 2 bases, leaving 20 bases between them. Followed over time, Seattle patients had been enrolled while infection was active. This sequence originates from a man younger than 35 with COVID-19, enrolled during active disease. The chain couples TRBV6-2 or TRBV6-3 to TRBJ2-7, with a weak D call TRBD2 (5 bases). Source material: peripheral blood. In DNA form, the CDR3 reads TGTGCCAGCAGCCCCTTGGGCGGGCCCAATACCTACGAGCAGTACTTC. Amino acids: CASSPLGGPNTYEQYF.